Shown below are 17 T cell receptor beta chains from a single sample sequenced in a study. MiXCR, run by TCRdb on the 5' RACE reads, gives a single entry per CDR3 protein. The sample holds some 32,000 distinct CDR3 sequences; roughly 30% are singletons and the top ten take less than 2.5%. The sorted Tregs were CD4+CD25+CD127-/low cells. Input material: tumor-infiltrating Tregs sorted from the breast tumor. The receptors originated from a female donor with breast cancer.

The chain uses TRBV7-3 and TRBJ1-5, with 8 bases lining up with TRBD1. In germline, CDR1 is SGHTA, CDR2 FQGTGA. J gave up 3 bases and V 5 bases, and 6 bases lay outside the gene matches. The CDR3 has 15 amino acids. CDR3 loop: CASSQPGQANQPQHF. CDR3 in DNA: TGTGCCAGCAGCCAACCGGGACAGGCCAATCAGCCCCAGCATTTT.

This clonotype was detected a few times. The V and J genes are TRBV18 and TRBJ1-3; D gene unclear. The germline gives CDR1 KGHSH, CDR2 LQKENI. The CDR3 has 16 residues. V dropped 0 bases and J dropped 4 bases, with 13 bases sitting between them. The DNA of the CDR3 is TGTGCCAGCTCACCACCGGTAGGACCGACCGGAAACACCATATATTTT. Translated: CASSPPVGPTGNTIYF.

A few counts support this clonotype. This may be a read error, as it is one base from a much larger clone. This sequence joins TRBV5-1 and TRBJ2-1, with D possibly being TRBD1 (5 bases). Germline V gene lookup returns CDR1 SGHRS and CDR2 YFSETQ. The length of the CDR3 is 14 residues. Trimming stripped 0 bases from V and 2 bases from J, with 6 bases between. DNA of the CDR3: TGCGCCAGCAGCTTGGGGGGCGCCTACAATGAGCAGTTCTTC. Translating gives CASSLGGAYNEQFF.

On this clonotype: Lacking the conserved final phenylalanine or tryptophan, this CDR3 likely reflects a read error. The V and J genes are TRBV20-1 and TRBJ2-1; 10 nucleotides line up with TRBD2. The CDR3 consists of 17 residues. Per the germline V gene, CDR1 is DFQATT and CDR2 is SNEGSKA (reference sequence). The DNA for the CDR3 is TGCAGTGCTATGGGAGCTAGCGGGAGCATCTCCTACAATGGGCAGTTCTCC. Translation gives CSAMGASGSISYNGQFS.

This clonotype was counted ten times or more. This chain's CDR3 is CSARDRIGLITQYF. CDR3 bases: TGCAGTGCTAGAGATCGGATTGGACTGATTACGCAGTATTTT. The gene calls are TRBV20-1 and TRBJ2-3, with D maybe TRBD2 (5 bases). The CDR3 loop spans 14 amino acids. V lost 0 bases and J 8 bases, leaving 15 bases between the germline ends. Per the germline V gene, CDR1 is DFQATT and CDR2 is SNEGSKA (reference sequence).

This clonotype was detected only once. It is likely a read error, because the conserved phenylalanine at the end of the CDR3 is missing. This rearrangement joins TRBV13 to TRBJ1-5; no definite D call. This CDR3 region has 12 residues. The germline gives CDR1 PRHDT, CDR2 FYEKMQ (reference sequence). Trimming stripped 0 bases from V and 6 bases from J, with 3 bases between. CDR3 coding DNA: TGTGCCAGCAGCTTAGGCCCTCAGCCCCAGCATTCT. Encoded protein: CASSLGPQPQHS.

On this clonotype: A much larger clone sits a single nucleotide away, making a read error possible. This rearrangement joins TRBV9 to TRBJ2-1; D is undetermined. CDR1 is SGDLS and CDR2 is YYNGEE in the germline V gene. The CDR3 spans 12 residues. Here the CDR3 DNA reads TGTGTCAGCAGCTCTCCCAGCCATGAGCAGTTCTTC. Protein: CVSSSPSHEQFF. The full variable domain, rest sourced from reference TRBV9 and TRBJ2-1, is DSGVTQTPKHLITATGQRVTLRCSPRSGDLSVYWYQQSLDQGLQFLIQYYNGEERAKGNILERFSAQQFPDLHSELNLSSLELGDSALYFCVSSSPSHEQFFGPGTRLTVL.

By sample share, this clonotype is medium-sized. V gene TRBV20-1 combines with J gene TRBJ1-5, with unresolved D. The CDR3 sequence is 12 residues long. Germline CDR1 reads DFQATT; CDR2 reads SNEGSKA (reference sequence). V dropped 3 bases and J dropped 4 bases, with 7 bases sitting between them. CDR3 in DNA: TGCAGTGCTAGGGATTTGAATCAGCCCCAGCATTTT. Its protein product is CSARDLNQPQHF.

Ten or more counts support this clonotype. The chain employs TRBV25-1 and TRBJ2-3; no definite D call. Germline V gene sequence: CDR1 MGHDK, CDR2 SYGVNS. This CDR3 contains 13 residues. V shed 4 bases and J shed 2 bases, with 7 bases lying between them. As DNA, the CDR3 is TGTGCCAGCAGTGGTGACAACACAGATACGCAGTATTTT. As protein: CASSGDNTDTQYF.

This clonotype showed up many times. The chain links TRBV5-1 to TRBJ2-3; no clear D gene. There are 13 residues in the CDR3. Germline V CDR1 and CDR2: SGHRS, YFSETQ. V was cut by 5 bases and J by 2 bases, with 9 bases left in between. CDR3 sequence (DNA): TGCGCCAGCAGGGAGCCGAACACAGATACGCAGTATTTT. As protein: CASREPNTDTQYF.

Comment on this clonotype: This may be a read error, as it is one base from a much larger clone. The CDR3 does not end in the conserved phenylalanine or tryptophan, so this is likely a read error. The chain links TRBV7-3 to TRBJ2-2; D possibly corresponds to TRBD2 (5 bases). Trimming took 5 bases from V and 7 from J, leaving 14 bases between them. The CDR3 length is 14 residues. The germline V gene has CDR1 SGHTA and CDR2 FQGTGA. As DNA, the CDR3 is TGTGCCAGCAGCCCGAGGGATTGGGTCGGGGAGCTGTTTTTA. This codes for CASSPRDWVGELFL.

In this sample, this clonotype turned up many times. V is TRBV6-1 and J is TRBJ1-4, with TRBD1 as a possible D gene (6 bases). Germline loops: CDR1 MNHNS, CDR2 SASEGT. Deletions cut 3 bases from V and 3 bases from J, with 14 bases between. The CDR3 covers 16 residues. The CDR3 loop is CASSDSYGGSNEKLFF. The CDR3 DNA is TGTGCCAGCAGTGATTCCTACGGGGGCTCTAATGAAAAACTGTTTTTT.

Of note for this clonotype: A much larger clonotype is one base distant, so this may be a read error. The final CDR3 position lacks the conserved phenylalanine or tryptophan, pointing to a likely read error. The chain is built from TRBV25-1 and TRBJ2-1; no definite D call. Per germline, CDR1 MGHDK and CDR2 SYGVNS. Trimming removed 2 bases at V and 0 bases at J, with 11 bases between. The CDR3 totals 16 residues. CDR3 residues: CASSENRYSSYNEQFS. The CDR3 DNA reads as TGTGCCAGCAGTGAAAACCGGTACAGCTCCTACAATGAGCAGTTCTCC.

By share, this clonotype ranks as medium-sized. V is TRBV20-1 and J is TRBJ2-1, with TRBD2 identical over 8 bases. With V trimmed by 7 bases and J by 0 bases, 5 bases remained unmatched. CDR3 length equals 14 residues. The germline gives CDR1 DFQATT, CDR2 SNEGSKA (reference sequence). In DNA, the CDR3 is TGCAGTGTAGCGGGACCCTACTCCTACAATGAGCAGTTCTTC. Protein: CSVAGPYSYNEQFF.

By share, this clonotype counts as medium-sized. The chain links TRBV5-1 to TRBJ2-7; TRBD1 matches 7 bases. Trimming at V came to 0 bases and at J to 2 bases, leaving 2 bases not matched to a gene. CDR1 and CDR2 (germline): SGHRS, YFSETQ. The CDR3 spans 14 residues. CDR3 protein: CASSLVQGAYEQYF. The DNA of the CDR3 is TGCGCCAGCAGCTTGGTTCAGGGGGCCTACGAGCAGTACTTC.

This clonotype was counted once. The chain is built from TRBV20-1 and TRBJ2-7; 7 positions match TRBD1. V was pared by 6 bases and J by 2 bases, with 7 bases of the junction left unmatched. There are 13 residues in the CDR3. From germline, CDR1 is DFQATT and CDR2 SNEGSKA (reference sequence). The CDR3 region is CSAAGTAPYEQYF. The CDR3 coding sequence is TGCAGTGCGGCCGGGACAGCGCCCTACGAGCAGTACTTC.

Note on this clonotype: At one boundary the junction diverges from the germline segment, which might be a read error. The V call is TRBV6-5, the J call TRBJ1-3, with 7 bases matching TRBD1. The germline V gene encodes CDR1 MNHEY and CDR2 SVGAGI. The CDR3 loop spans 18 amino acids. The CDR3 region has the DNA TGTGCCAGCAGTTACTCGGTATCACAGGGGACAAGGGGAAACACCATATATTTC. Translated, it gives CASSYSVSQGTRGNTIYF.